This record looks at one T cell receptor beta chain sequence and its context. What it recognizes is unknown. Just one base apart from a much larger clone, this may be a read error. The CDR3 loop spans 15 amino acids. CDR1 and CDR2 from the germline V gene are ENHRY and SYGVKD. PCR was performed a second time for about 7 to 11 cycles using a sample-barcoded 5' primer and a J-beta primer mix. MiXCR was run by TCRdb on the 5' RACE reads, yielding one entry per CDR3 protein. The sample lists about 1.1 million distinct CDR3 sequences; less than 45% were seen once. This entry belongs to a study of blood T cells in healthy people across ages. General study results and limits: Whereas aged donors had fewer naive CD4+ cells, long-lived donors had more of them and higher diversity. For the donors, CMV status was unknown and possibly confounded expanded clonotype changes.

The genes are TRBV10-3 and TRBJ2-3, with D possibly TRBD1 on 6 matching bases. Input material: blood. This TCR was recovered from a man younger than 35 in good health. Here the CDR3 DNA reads TGTGCCGTCAGTGGGGTCAGGGGAGTCGCAGATACGCAGTATTTT. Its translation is CAVSGVRGVADTQYF.